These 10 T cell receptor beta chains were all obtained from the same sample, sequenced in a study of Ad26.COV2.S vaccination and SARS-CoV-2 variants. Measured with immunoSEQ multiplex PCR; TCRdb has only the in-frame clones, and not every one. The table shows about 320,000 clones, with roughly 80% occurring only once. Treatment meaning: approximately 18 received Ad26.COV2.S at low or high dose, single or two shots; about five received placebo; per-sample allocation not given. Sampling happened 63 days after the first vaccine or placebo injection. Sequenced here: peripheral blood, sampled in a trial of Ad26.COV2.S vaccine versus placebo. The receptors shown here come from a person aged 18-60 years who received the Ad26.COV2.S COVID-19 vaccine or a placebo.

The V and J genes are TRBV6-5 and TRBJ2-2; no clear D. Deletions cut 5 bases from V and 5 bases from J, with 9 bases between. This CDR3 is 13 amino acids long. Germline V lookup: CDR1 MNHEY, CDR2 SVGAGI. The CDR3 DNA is TGTGCCAGCAGTATAGGTCAGACCGGGGAGCTGTTTTTT. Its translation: CASSIGQTGELFF.

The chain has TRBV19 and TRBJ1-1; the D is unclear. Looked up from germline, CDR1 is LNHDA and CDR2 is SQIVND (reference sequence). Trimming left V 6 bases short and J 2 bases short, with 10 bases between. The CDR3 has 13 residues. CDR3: CASRTSGNTEAFF. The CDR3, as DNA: TGTGCCAGTAGGACCTCAGGTAACACTGAAGCTTTCTTT.

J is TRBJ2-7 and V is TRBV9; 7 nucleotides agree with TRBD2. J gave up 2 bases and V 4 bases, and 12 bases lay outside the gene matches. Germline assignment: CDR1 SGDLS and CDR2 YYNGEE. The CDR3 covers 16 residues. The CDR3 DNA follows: TGTGCCAGCAGCTCACCTAGATCGGGGGGAACCTACGAGCAGTACTTC. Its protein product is CASSSPRSGGTYEQYF.

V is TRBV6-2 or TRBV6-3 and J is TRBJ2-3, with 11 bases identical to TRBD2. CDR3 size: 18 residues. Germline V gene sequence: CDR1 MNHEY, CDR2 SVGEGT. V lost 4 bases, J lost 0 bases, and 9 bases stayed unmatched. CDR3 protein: CASSSGTSGFTSTDTQYF. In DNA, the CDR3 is TGTGCCAGCAGTTCCGGGACTAGCGGCTTTACTAGCACAGATACGCAGTATTTT.

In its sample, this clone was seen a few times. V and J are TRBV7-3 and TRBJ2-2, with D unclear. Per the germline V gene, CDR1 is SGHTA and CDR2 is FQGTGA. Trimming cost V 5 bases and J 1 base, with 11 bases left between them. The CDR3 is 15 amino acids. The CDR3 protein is CASSPRTENTGELFF. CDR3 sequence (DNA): TGTGCCAGCAGCCCGCGGACGGAGAACACCGGGGAGCTGTTTTTT.

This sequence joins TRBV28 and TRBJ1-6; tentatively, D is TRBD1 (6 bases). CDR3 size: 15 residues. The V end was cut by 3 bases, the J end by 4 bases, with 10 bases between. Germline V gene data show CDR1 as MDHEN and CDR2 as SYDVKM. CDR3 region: CASSLSTGYNSPLHF. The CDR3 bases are TGTGCCAGCAGTTTGTCGACAGGTTATAATTCACCCCTCCACTTT.

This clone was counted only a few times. The CDR3 DNA reads as TGCAGCGTTTCCAAGGCGGGAGAGCAGTACTTC. Protein: CSVSKAGEQYF. The rearrangement uses TRBV29-1 and TRBJ2-7; D possibly corresponds to TRBD2 (6 bases). Trimming cost V 5 bases and J 7 bases, with 12 bases left between them. CDR1 and CDR2 from the germline V gene are SQVTM and ANQGSEA. This CDR3 contains 11 residues.

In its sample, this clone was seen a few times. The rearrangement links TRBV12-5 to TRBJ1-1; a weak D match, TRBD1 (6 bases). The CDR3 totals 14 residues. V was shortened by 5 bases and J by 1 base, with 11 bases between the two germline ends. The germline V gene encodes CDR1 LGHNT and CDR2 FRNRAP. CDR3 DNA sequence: TGTGCTAGTGGTCCAGCGACAGGGAACACTGAAGCTTTCTTT. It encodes CASGPATGNTEAFF. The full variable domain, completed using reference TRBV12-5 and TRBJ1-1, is DARVTQTPRHKVTEMGQEVTMRCQPILGHNTVFWYRQTMMQGLELLAYFRNRAPLDDSGMPKDRFSAEMPDATLATLKIQPSEPRDSAVYFCASGPATGNTEAFFGQGTRLTVV.

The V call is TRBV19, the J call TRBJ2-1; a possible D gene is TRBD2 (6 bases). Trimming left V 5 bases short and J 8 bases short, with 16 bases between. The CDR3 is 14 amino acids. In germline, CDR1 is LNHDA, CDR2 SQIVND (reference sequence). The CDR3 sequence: CASSSSGLAYEQFF. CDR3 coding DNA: TGTGCCAGTAGTTCTTCGGGACTTGCTTATGAGCAGTTCTTC. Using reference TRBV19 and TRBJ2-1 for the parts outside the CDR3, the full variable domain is DGGITQSPKYLFRKEGQNVTLSCEQNLNHDAMYWYRQDPGQGLRLIYYSQIVNDFQKGDIAEGYSVSREKKESFPLTVTSAQKNPTAFYLCASSSSGLAYEQFFGPGTRLTVL.

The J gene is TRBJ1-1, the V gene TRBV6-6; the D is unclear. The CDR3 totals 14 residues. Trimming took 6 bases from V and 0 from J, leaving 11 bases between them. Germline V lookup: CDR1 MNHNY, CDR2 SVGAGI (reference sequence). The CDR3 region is CASSQQSMNTEAFF. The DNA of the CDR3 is TGTGCCAGCAGCCAACAGAGTATGAACACTGAAGCTTTCTTT.